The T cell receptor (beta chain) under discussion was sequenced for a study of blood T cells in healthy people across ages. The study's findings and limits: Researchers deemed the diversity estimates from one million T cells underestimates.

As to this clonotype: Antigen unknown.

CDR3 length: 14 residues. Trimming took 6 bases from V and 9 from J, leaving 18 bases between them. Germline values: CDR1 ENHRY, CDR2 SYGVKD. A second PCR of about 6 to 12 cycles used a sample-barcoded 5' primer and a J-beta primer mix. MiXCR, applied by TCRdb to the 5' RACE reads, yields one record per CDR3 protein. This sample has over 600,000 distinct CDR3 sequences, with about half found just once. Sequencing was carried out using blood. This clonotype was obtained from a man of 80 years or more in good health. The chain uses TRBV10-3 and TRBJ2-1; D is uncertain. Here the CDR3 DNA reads TGTGCCATCAGGGAAGACCCGAACGCCGGTGAGCAGTTCTTC. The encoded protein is CAIREDPNAGEQFF.